The sequence of this TCR beta chain was determined in a study of OX40 agonist ivuxolimab in advanced cancers. Study-level background: Previous treatment with anti-PD-1, anti-PD-L1 or anti-CTLA-4 therapy was allowed; about 44% had received some. Three patients responded partially, comprising one with hepatocellular carcinoma and two with cutaneous melanoma.

Germline loops: CDR1 SGHTA, CDR2 FQGNSA. The V gene lost 5 bases and the J gene lost 1 base, with 12 bases spanning the gap. The CDR3 contains 15 residues. TCRdb keeps only in-frame clones here, not all; method: immunoSEQ multiplex PCR. The sample holds around 80,000 clones, 70% to 90% seen once. Sampled blood was obtained at baseline, cycle 4 day 1, and cycle 7 day 1. The sequencing here drew on CD4+ or CD8+ T cells sorted from blood, taken in a trial of the OX40 agonist ivuxolimab. The clonotype comes from an adult with an advanced solid tumor such as melanoma, head and neck, liver or kidney cancer. The V call is TRBV7-2, the J call TRBJ1-5, with a possible D match to TRBD1 (5 bases). The CDR3 sequence: CASSPGQGSNQPQHF. The CDR3 nucleotides read TGTGCCAGCAGCCCCGGACAAGGCAGCAATCAGCCCCAGCATTTT.